A single sample is the source of the 9 T cell receptor beta chains below, sequenced in a study of OX40 agonist ivuxolimab in advanced cancers. Sequencing used immunoSEQ multiplex PCR; TCRdb keeps in-frame clones, though not all of them. Here the sample spans more than 55,000 clones, roughly 89% being singletons. The sequences come from CD4+ or CD8+ T cells sorted from blood, collected in a trial of the OX40 agonist ivuxolimab. These receptors all come from an adult with an advanced solid tumor such as melanoma, head and neck, liver or kidney cancer.

The gene calls are TRBV9 and TRBJ2-3; D is unresolved. Germline V CDR1 and CDR2: SGDLS, YYNGEE. The CDR3 is 14 residues long. V dropped 0 bases and J dropped 5 bases, with 10 bases sitting between them. In DNA, the CDR3 is TGTGCCAGCAGCGTAGGGGTTGGTAGAGATACGCAGTATTTT. Encoded protein: CASSVGVGRDTQYF.

The V gene is TRBV2, the J gene TRBJ2-7; 12 bases agree with TRBD2. Losses at the gene ends were 3 bases for V and 5 bases for J; bases not matched to a gene: 11. This CDR3 has 17 residues. The germline CDR1 and CDR2 sequences are SNHLY and FYNNEI. The CDR3 protein is CASSEETSGRNLDEQYF. The CDR3 nucleotides read TGTGCCAGCAGTGAGGAGACTAGCGGGAGAAATCTGGACGAGCAGTACTTC.

The chain is built from TRBV5-1 and TRBJ2-6; no clear D gene. The CDR3 length is 15 residues. From germline, CDR1 is SGHRS and CDR2 YFSETQ. V was clipped by 2 bases and J by 0 bases, with 6 bases between them. The CDR3 nucleotides read TGCGCCAGCAGCTTTCCAGGCTCTGGGGCCAACGTCCTGACTTTC. This translates into CASSFPGSGANVLTF.

The chain has TRBV7-9 and TRBJ1-1; D ambiguous. Looked up from germline, CDR1 is SEHNR and CDR2 is FQNEAQ (reference sequence). The V end lost 5 bases, the J end lost 6 bases, and 10 bases lay between the germline ends. The CDR3 extends over 12 amino acids. In DNA, the CDR3 is TGTGCCAGCAGCCCTACCCCGCCTGAAGCTTTCTTT. It translates to CASSPTPPEAFF.

The rearrangement joins TRBV27 to TRBJ1-6; D is unclear. CDR3 length: 17 amino acids. The V gene's germline CDR1 is MNHEY and CDR2 SMNVEV (reference sequence). V lost 6 bases and J lost 0, with 15 bases in between. CDR3 DNA: TGTGCCAGCAGGTTGTTGGGAGGGAGCTCCTATAATTCACCCCTCCACTTT. This sequence encodes CASRLLGGSSYNSPLHF.

V usage is TRBV7-2 and J usage is TRBJ1-2; 7 bases match TRBD1. Losses at the gene ends were 2 bases for V and 4 bases for J; bases not matched to a gene: 7. The CDR3 runs 15 residues. The V gene's germline CDR1 is SGHTA and CDR2 FQGNSA. CDR3 DNA sequence: TGTGCCAGCAGCTTAATAGGGGGCGCAAGCTATGGCTACACCTTC. It specifies CASSLIGGASYGYTF.

Only a few counts were recorded for this clone. The chain uses TRBV6-4 and TRBJ2-3, with a possible D match to TRBD2 (8 bases). CDR1 MRHNA and CDR2 SNTAGT come from the germline V gene. The germline V and J ends were trimmed by 3 bases and 5 bases, with 15 bases remaining between them. This CDR3 contains 15 residues. CDR3 sequence reads: CASSEQGSGGDTQYF. The CDR3 DNA follows: TGTGCCAGCAGTGAACAGGGGAGCGGGGGAGATACGCAGTATTTT.

The chain is built from TRBV19 and TRBJ1-2; 9 bases map to TRBD1. After removal of 5 bases from V and 0 bases from J, the junction contained 1 base not matched to a gene. Germline V gives CDR1 LNHDA, CDR2 SQIVND (reference sequence). CDR3 size: 14 residues. In nucleotides, the CDR3 is TGTGCCAGTAGTTGGACAGGGGCTAACTATGGCTACACCTTC. This translates into CASSWTGANYGYTF.

This clone was recorded a few times. V usage is TRBV18 and J usage is TRBJ1-1; maybe TRBD1 (6 bases). CDR1 KGHSH and CDR2 LQKENI come from the germline V gene. V lost 5 bases and J 0 bases, leaving 13 bases between the germline ends. This CDR3 region has 15 residues. CDR3 residues: CASSTQQGLNTEAFF. CDR3 in DNA: TGTGCCAGCTCAACCCAACAGGGTCTGAACACTGAAGCTTTCTTT.